This TCR beta chain comes out of a study of blood T cell repertoires in COVID-19. In the study overall: Specimens from acute and convalescent COVID-19 originated in the United States, Italy and Spain.

Sequencing used immunoSEQ multiplex PCR; TCRdb keeps in-frame clones, though not all of them. The sample holds approximately 260,000 clones, around nine tenths seen once. V lost 3 bases, J lost 1 base, and 9 bases lay in between. CDR3 length: 13 amino acids. Per germline, CDR1 GTSNPN and CDR2 SVGIG (reference sequence). V and J are TRBV30 and TRBJ1-1, with no clear D. The sample consisted of peripheral blood. The source is a woman aged 35 to 49 who had recovered from COVID-19. CDR3: CAWREGWNTEAFF. CDR3 sequence (DNA): TGTGCCTGGAGGGAGGGATGGAACACTGAAGCTTTCTTT.